The 18 T cell receptor beta chains below come from one sample, sequenced in a study of blood T cell repertoires in COVID-19. Clones were sequenced by immunoSEQ multiplex PCR, and TCRdb holds only the in-frame ones, with some missing. Of 310,000 or so clones listed, 86% were seen once; the top ten hold 10%. Sequenced input: PBMCs or T cells enriched from blood (not recorded which). The receptors here all came from a woman between 18 and 30 years old who had recovered from COVID-19.

The chain employs TRBV10-2 and TRBJ1-4, with TRBD1 identical over 8 bases. CDR1 is WSHSY, CDR2 SAAADI, per germline. CDR3 length equals 15 residues. V dropped 8 bases and J dropped 6; count of bases not matched to a gene: 11. CDR3 in DNA: TGCGCCAGCGGTTCTGGCAGGGGGCTGGATGAAAAACTGTTTTTT. This sequence encodes CASGSGRGLDEKLFF.

This clone was observed a single time. The genes are TRBV18 and TRBJ1-1; TRBD1 agrees at 8 bases. Germline V lookup: CDR1 KGHSH, CDR2 LQKENI. CDR3 length equals 14 residues. The V gene end was trimmed by 6 bases and the J gene end by 5 bases; junction bases not matched to a gene: 8. CDR3: CASSSGQGRTEAFF. Written as DNA, the CDR3 is TGTGCCAGCTCCTCCGGACAGGGAAGAACTGAAGCTTTCTTT. Combining the CDR3 with reference TRBV18 and TRBJ1-1 gives the whole variable domain NAGVMQNPRHLVRRRGQEARLRCSPMKGHSHVYWYRQLPEEGLKFMVYLQKENIIDESGMPKERFSAEFPKEGPSILRIQQVVRGDSAAYFCASSSGQGRTEAFFGQGTRLTVV.

The chain is built from TRBV3-1 (or the pseudogene TRBV3-2) and TRBJ1-1; a possible D gene is TRBD1 (6 bases). This CDR3 is built from 14 residues. V was pared by 4 bases and J by 3 bases, with 12 bases between. Per the germline V gene, CDR1 is LGHDT and CDR2 is YNNKEL (reference sequence). CDR3 sequence reads: CASSRQGMDTEAFF. CDR3 DNA sequence: TGTGCCAGCAGCCGGCAGGGGATGGACACTGAAGCTTTCTTT.

The chain joins TRBV13 to TRBJ2-5, with a possible D match to TRBD1 (8 bases). CDR1 PRHDT and CDR2 FYEKMQ come from the germline V gene (reference sequence). The CDR3 totals 15 residues. The ends were cut back, 5 bases at V and 4 bases at J, with 17 bases in the middle. As DNA, the CDR3 is TGTGCCAGCAGCGCCCCGGACAGGGAGGGAGAGACCCAGTACTTC. Translated, it gives CASSAPDREGETQYF.

The CDR3 nucleotides are TGTGCCAGCAGCCAAGGACAGGGGGCTTCACCCCTCCACTTT. Translation: CASSQGQGASPLHF. The chain joins TRBV3-1 (or the pseudogene TRBV3-2) to TRBJ1-6; 10 positions match TRBD1. CDR1 and CDR2 from the germline V gene are LGHDT and YNNKEL (reference sequence). This CDR3 is 14 amino acids long. J was trimmed by 9 bases and V by 1 base; bases with no gene match: 0.

This chain uses TRBV9 with TRBJ2-1, with a tentative D call TRBD1 (6 bases). This CDR3 has 16 residues. Trimming removed 4 bases from V and 4 bases from J, with 18 bases in between. Germline V CDR1 and CDR2: SGDLS, YYNGEE. CDR3 in amino acids: CASSLPRGRGYNEQFF. The DNA of the CDR3 is TGTGCCAGCAGCTTGCCCAGGGGTAGGGGGTACAATGAGCAGTTCTTC. The entire variable domain, with the rest obtained from reference TRBV9 and TRBJ2-1, is as follows: DSGVTQTPKHLITATGQRVTLRCSPRSGDLSVYWYQQSLDQGLQFLIQYYNGEERAKGNILERFSAQQFPDLHSELNLSSLELGDSALYFCASSLPRGRGYNEQFFGPGTRLTVL.

V usage is TRBV3-1 (or the pseudogene TRBV3-2) and J usage is TRBJ1-6; 8 bases align to TRBD1. The CDR3 contains 15 residues. Trimming took 4 bases from V and 9 from J; bases not matched to a gene: 8. Germline loops: CDR1 LGHDT, CDR2 YNNKEL (reference sequence). CDR3 sequence (DNA): TGTGCCAGCAGCCCCTCCGGGACAGGAGGTTCACCCCTCCACTTT. It specifies CASSPSGTGGSPLHF.

This clone was observed a handful of times. The chain uses TRBV5-6 and TRBJ1-3; 8 bases map to TRBD1. Trimming at V came to 3 bases and at J to 4 bases, leaving 3 bases not matched to a gene. Germline V gene data show CDR1 as SGHDT and CDR2 as YYEEEE. The CDR3 consists of 14 residues. CDR3 nucleotides: TGTGCCAGCAGCTACTGGGACAGGGGAAACACCATATATTTT. Protein product: CASSYWDRGNTIYF.

The CDR3 DNA is TGTGCCACCAGTGATGACAAAGAGACCCAGTACTTC. Protein product: CATSDDKETQYF. The V call is TRBV24-1, the J call TRBJ2-5; D unclear. This CDR3 region has 12 residues. Germline-derived CDR1 and CDR2 are KGHDR and SFDVKD. Trimming cost V 3 bases and J 3 bases, with 4 bases left between them.

The V and J genes are TRBV28 and TRBJ2-7, with 7 positions matching TRBD2. V gave up 6 bases and J gave up 3 bases; unmatched junction bases: 5. The CDR3 totals 13 residues. Germline loops: CDR1 MDHEN, CDR2 SYDVKM. The chain's CDR3 is CASRGGPRYEQYF. CDR3 DNA: TGTGCCAGCAGGGGAGGGCCGCGCTACGAGCAGTACTTC.

V usage is TRBV5-1 and J usage is TRBJ2-1, with TRBD1 matching 11 bases. V shed 5 bases and J 1 base; nucleotides not matched to a gene: 5. This CDR3 has 16 amino acids. Germline V lookup: CDR1 SGHRS, CDR2 YFSETQ. The CDR3 coding sequence is TGCGCCAGCAGTAGGACAGGGGGCGGGTCCTACAATGAGCAGTTCTTC. Its protein product is CASSRTGGGSYNEQFF.

The V and J genes are TRBV6-5 and TRBJ1-5, with D unresolved. This CDR3 has 14 residues. V lost 6 bases and J lost 5, with 14 bases in between. Germline CDR1 MNHEY, CDR2 SVGAGI. The CDR3 DNA follows: TGTGCCAGCAGGCAGGACCCGGAGGATCAGCCCCAGCATTTT. It is translated as CASRQDPEDQPQHF.

This clone appeared a few times. This rearrangement joins TRBV5-1 to TRBJ1-1; D is undetermined. CDR3 length equals 11 residues. In germline, CDR1 is SGHRS, CDR2 YFSETQ. V was cut by 0 bases and J by 7 bases, with 4 bases left in between. DNA of the CDR3: TGCGCCAGCAGCTTGGACAGTGAAGCTTTCTTT. Translating it yields CASSLDSEAFF.

This chain uses TRBV7-8 with TRBJ1-5, with D tentatively TRBD1 (5 bases). The CDR3 consists of 16 residues. The germline gives CDR1 SGHVS, CDR2 FQNEAQ. Trimming pared 3 bases from V and 5 bases from J, leaving 17 bases between. CDR3 nucleotides: TGTGCCAGCAGCTTTCTCTCGGGGGGACCCTATCAGCCCCAGCATTTT. Translated: CASSFLSGGPYQPQHF.

Worth noting for this clone: The same CDR3 arises from other DNA sequences in this sample as well. The rearrangement joins TRBV27 to TRBJ2-3, with 9 nucleotides matching TRBD2. With V trimmed by 4 bases and J by 3 bases, 5 bases remained unmatched. The V gene's germline CDR1 is MNHEY and CDR2 SMNVEV (reference sequence). This CDR3 comprises 15 residues. CDR3 amino acids: CASSSRGGWTDTQYF. The CDR3 nucleotides read TGTGCCAGCAGTTCGCGGGGGGGCTGGACAGATACGCAGTATTTT.

The V gene is TRBV5-6, the J gene TRBJ2-7, with a possible D match to TRBD2 (6 bases). The CDR3 consists of 16 residues. Germline loops: CDR1 SGHDT, CDR2 YYEEEE. Trimming shortened V by 2 bases and J by 2 bases, and 17 bases separated the two germline ends. Written as DNA, the CDR3 is TGTGCCAGCAGCTTACCGACTAGACTGAGTACCTACGAGCAGTACTTC. The encoded protein is CASSLPTRLSTYEQYF.

The chain couples TRBV6-2 or TRBV6-3 to TRBJ1-1; the match to TRBD1 covers 8 bases. V shed 0 bases and J 5 bases; nucleotides not matched to a gene: 11. CDR3 length equals 17 residues. Germline CDR1 is MNHEY and CDR2 is SVGEGT. This chain's CDR3 is CASSYSIGQGAGTEAFF. CDR3 in DNA: TGTGCCAGCAGTTACTCGATTGGTCAGGGGGCGGGAACTGAAGCTTTCTTT.

This rearrangement joins TRBV12-3 or TRBV12-4 to TRBJ2-1; tentative D call: TRBD1 (5 bases). This CDR3 spans 13 amino acids. V dropped 0 bases and J dropped 8 bases, with 8 bases sitting between them. The CDR3 coding sequence is TGTGCCAGCAGTTTAGCGCAGGGCCATGAGCAGTTCTTC. Translation: CASSLAQGHEQFF.